A single sample gave rise to the 20 T cell receptor beta chains below, sequenced in a study of blood T cells in healthy people across ages. Through a sample-barcoded 5' primer and a J-beta primer mix, a second PCR was run for about 6 to 12 cycles. TCRdb called the 5' RACE reads again in MiXCR, with one record for every CDR3 protein. This table has 790,000 or so distinct CDR3 sequences, less than 60% appearing once. Specimen: blood. Every receptor here comes from a man older than 75 in good health.

This rearrangement joins TRBV3-1 to TRBJ1-2; D uncertain. V was pared by 1 base and J by 4 bases, with 7 bases between. The germline gives CDR1 LGHDT, CDR2 YNNKEL (reference sequence). The CDR3 has 13 amino acids. The CDR3 loop is CASSQGRVYGYTF. CDR3 DNA sequence: TGTGCCAGCAGCCAAGGGAGGGTCTATGGCTACACCTTC.

The chain employs TRBV11-2 and TRBJ2-1; 7 bases match TRBD1. The junction had 11 bases not matched to a gene; V was cut back by 5 bases and J by 4 bases. Per germline, CDR1 SGHAT and CDR2 FQNNGV. The CDR3 spans 16 residues. As DNA, the CDR3 is TGTGCCAGCAGCAACAGACAGGGCCCTTCATACAATGAGCAGTTCTTC. It codes for CASSNRQGPSYNEQFF.

This sequence joins TRBV5-1 and TRBJ1-4, with a possible D match to TRBD1 (6 bases). The CDR3 is 16 residues long. The V and J ends lost 1 base and 8 bases respectively, with 18 bases between them. Germline CDR1 is SGHRS and CDR2 is YFSETQ. CDR3 loop: CASSLPTGRGGEKLFF. CDR3 coding DNA: TGCGCCAGCAGCTTGCCCACAGGGAGAGGAGGAGAAAAACTGTTTTTT.

This clonotype was seen a handful of times. The chain employs TRBV20-1 and TRBJ2-3, with TRBD2 identical over 7 bases. Germline V lookup: CDR1 DFQATT, CDR2 SNEGSKA (reference sequence). V shed 3 bases and J 0 bases; nucleotides not matched to a gene: 15. The CDR3 is made up of 18 amino acids. CDR3 region: CSASSPIAGQFSTDTQYF. In nucleotides, the CDR3 is TGCAGTGCTAGCAGCCCAATAGCGGGCCAATTTAGCACAGATACGCAGTATTTT.

There are a few counts of this clonotype. The rearrangement joins TRBV7-9 to TRBJ2-1; a possible D gene is TRBD2 (6 bases). From germline, CDR1 is SEHNR and CDR2 FQNEAQ (reference sequence). V was clipped by 2 bases and J by 10 bases, with 21 bases between them. CDR3 length: 16 residues. CDR3 sequence: CASSLIGGAVEFEQFF. The CDR3 nucleotides read TGTGCCAGCAGCTTAATAGGCGGGGCCGTTGAGTTCGAGCAGTTCTTC.

The sample holds many counts of this clonotype. V gene TRBV11-2 combines with J gene TRBJ2-3, with 8 bases fitting TRBD2. The CDR3 loop spans 15 amino acids. In germline, CDR1 is SGHAT, CDR2 FQNNGV. J was trimmed by 3 bases and V by 8 bases; bases with no gene match: 10. The CDR3 coding sequence is TGTGCCAGCCAACGGGGGGGGTTCTTGACAGATACGCAGTATTTT. This translates into CASQRGGFLTDTQYF.

This clonotype has only a few counts. The V call is TRBV6-2 or TRBV6-3, the J call TRBJ2-3; tentatively, D is TRBD1 or TRBD2 (5 bases each). Per germline, CDR1 MNHEY and CDR2 SVGEGT. CDR3 size: 13 residues. Trimming cost V 11 bases and J 5 bases, with 17 bases left between them. The CDR3 DNA follows: TGTGCCGGCCAGGGAGCTCTGGGAGATACGCAGTATTTT. This translates into CAGQGALGDTQYF.

This clonotype was counted many times. The chain couples TRBV9 to TRBJ1-2; D is unresolved. The ends were cut back, 0 bases at V and 4 bases at J, with 10 bases in the middle. CDR1 and CDR2 from the germline V gene are SGDLS and YYNGEE. CDR3 length equals 14 residues. CDR3 in amino acids: CASSVGKGPYGYTF. The CDR3 nucleotides read TGTGCCAGCAGCGTAGGAAAAGGGCCCTATGGCTACACCTTC.

The sample holds a few counts of this clonotype. J is TRBJ1-2 and V is TRBV5-1, with a tentative D call TRBD1 (6 bases). This CDR3 has 13 amino acids. Germline values: CDR1 SGHRS, CDR2 YFSETQ. V was pared by 4 bases and J by 5 bases, with 12 bases between. In DNA, the CDR3 is TGCGCCAGCAGCGTTACAGGGAATTATGGCTACACCTTC. Amino acids: CASSVTGNYGYTF.

A word on this clonotype: Relative to the germline gene, one junction end is altered; a read error may explain this. For the CDR3, the DNA is TGCTGCGTTGTTACAGGATCCTACAACGAGCAGTTCTTC. Translation: CCVVTGSYNEQFF. This sequence joins TRBV29-1 and TRBJ2-1, with D perhaps matching TRBD1 (5 bases). CDR1 SQVTM and CDR2 ANQGSEA come from the germline V gene. The CDR3 covers 13 residues.

The chain carries TRBV20-1 and TRBJ2-5; TRBD2 matches at 7 bases. The CDR3 is 15 residues long. Trimming took 2 bases from V and 2 from J; bases not matched to a gene: 8. Germline values: CDR1 DFQATT, CDR2 SNEGSKA (reference sequence). CDR3 nucleotides: TGCAGTGCTAGAACCCTTTGGCGGGGGCAAGAGACCCAGTACTTC. Translated: CSARTLWRGQETQYF.

The genes are TRBV6-5 and TRBJ2-1; D may be TRBD2 (6 bases). The J call is doubtful: the DNA matches TRBJ2-7 better. CDR1 and CDR2 (germline): MNHEY, SVGAGI. The CDR3 is 16 amino acids. The CDR3 loop is CASSPGRGPSYNEQYF. For the CDR3, the DNA is TGTGCCAGCAGTCCCGGGAGAGGCCCCTCCTACAATGAGCAGTACTTC.

At least ten counts were recorded for this clonotype. This sequence joins TRBV7-2 and TRBJ1-4; D remains unclear. Germline CDR1 reads SGHTA; CDR2 reads FQGNSA. This CDR3 is built from 15 residues. The V and J ends lost 1 base and 0 bases respectively, with 6 bases between them. CDR3 sequence reads: CASSLDRATNEKLFF. CDR3 bases: TGTGCCAGCAGCTTAGATCGGGCAACTAATGAAAAACTGTTTTTT. The full variable domain, completed using reference TRBV7-2 and TRBJ1-4, is GAGVSQSPSNKVTEKGKDVELRCDPISGHTALYWYRQSLGQGLEFLIYFQGNSAPDKSGLPSDRFSAERTGGSVSTLTIQRTQQEDSAVYLCASSLDRATNEKLFFGSGTQLSVL.

The chain uses TRBV12-3 or TRBV12-4 and TRBJ2-5; 11 positions match TRBD2. V was clipped by 3 bases and J by 11 bases; unmatched bases: 14. There are 16 residues in the CDR3. CDR3 residues: CASSFRLAGNLGEQYF. The DNA of the CDR3 is TGTGCCAGCAGTTTCCGACTAGCGGGAAACTTGGGTGAGCAGTACTTC.

This chain uses TRBV6-6 with TRBJ2-6; no firm D call. With 5 bases removed from V and 8 bases from J, the gap between germline ends came to 4 bases. This CDR3 is 11 amino acids long. Germline lookup yields CDR1 MNHNY and CDR2 SVGAGI (reference sequence). CDR3 bases: TGTGCCAGCAGTGGCTCCAACGTCCTGACTTTC. Its translation is CASSGSNVLTF.

V and J are TRBV6-6 and TRBJ1-1; no definite D call. Per germline, CDR1 MNHNY and CDR2 SVGAGI (reference sequence). The CDR3 is 14 amino acids. Trimming cost V 5 bases and J 1 base, with 11 bases left between them. CDR3 nucleotides: TGTGCCAGCAGTCACCAGGCCGGGAACACTGAAGCTTTCTTT. It translates to CASSHQAGNTEAFF.

This sequence joins TRBV5-5 and TRBJ1-2; a possible D gene is TRBD1 (6 bases). Germline V lookup: CDR1 SGHKS, CDR2 YYEKEE (reference sequence). CDR3 length equals 14 residues. V lost 5 bases to trimming and J lost 8 bases, with 19 bases between them. CDR3 sequence (DNA): TGTGCCAGCAGAGAAGAAACAGGGCGAAGCGGCTACACCTTC. Translating gives CASREETGRSGYTF.

This clonotype was detected many times. The chain combines TRBV12-3 or TRBV12-4 with TRBJ2-7, with a tentative D call TRBD1 (6 bases). With 5 bases removed from V and 3 bases from J, the gap between germline ends came to 11 bases. The CDR3 has 13 residues. DNA of the CDR3: TGTGCCAGCAGTGTAGGGGGTATCTACGAGCAGTACTTC. Residues: CASSVGGIYEQYF.

This clonotype was seen only a few times. This chain connects TRBV4-1 to TRBJ2-3, with D perhaps assigned TRBD1 or TRBD2 (6 bases each). This CDR3 contains 15 residues. Germline values: CDR1 MGHRA, CDR2 YSYEKL. The V end lost 4 bases, the J end lost 2 bases, and 13 bases lay between the germline ends. CDR3 nucleotide sequence: TGCGCCAGCAGCCTCGGGGGCACTATCACAGATACGCAGTATTTT. Translated: CASSLGGTITDTQYF.

The rearrangement links TRBV10-3 to TRBJ2-1, with D possibly TRBD1 on 6 matching bases. Germline V gene lookup returns CDR1 ENHRY and CDR2 SYGVKD. This CDR3 has 14 residues. Trimming pared 6 bases from V and 8 bases from J, leaving 17 bases between. Written as DNA, the CDR3 is TGTGCCATCAGGCTGGACAGTTGGGGCGATGAGCAGTTCTTC. It is translated as CAIRLDSWGDEQFF.